This entry lists 30 T cell receptor beta chains sequenced from one sample in a study of blood T cell repertoires in COVID-19. Libraries were prepared by immunoSEQ multiplex PCR; TCRdb keeps only in-frame clonotypes and omits some of them. The sample includes 160,000 or so clones, 70% to 90% seen only once; the top ten take approximately 4%. Sequencing was carried out using peripheral blood. The receptors were sampled from a woman between 65 and 79 years old with acute or convalescent COVID-19.

This chain uses TRBV18 with TRBJ1-2, with TRBD1 identical over 8 bases. This CDR3 is built from 13 residues. CDR1 and CDR2 (germline): KGHSH, LQKENI. V was clipped by 2 bases and J by 5 bases; unmatched bases: 1. For the CDR3, the DNA is TGTGCCAGCTCACCAGACAGGGGTTATGGCTACACCTTC. It specifies CASSPDRGYGYTF.

V is TRBV4-1 and J is TRBJ1-3, with D unclear. V was clipped by 0 bases and J by 6 bases, with 6 bases between them. Per the germline V gene, CDR1 is MGHRA and CDR2 is YSYEKL. CDR3 size: 13 residues. CDR3 sequence reads: CASSQDTSNTIYF. The CDR3 nucleotides are TGCGCCAGCAGCCAAGATACTTCAAACACCATATATTTT.

The V and J genes are TRBV5-8 and TRBJ2-2; 10 nucleotides align to TRBD2. In germline, CDR1 is SGHTS, CDR2 YDEGEE. V lost 3 bases and J lost 5; bases outside the gene matches: 4. This CDR3 region has 15 residues. The CDR3, as DNA: TGTGCCAGCAGCTCGTCTAGCGGGAGAACCGGGGAGCTGTTTTTT. As protein: CASSSSSGRTGELFF. Filled out from reference TRBV5-8 and TRBJ2-2, the complete variable domain reads EAGVTQSPTHLIKTRGQQATLRCSPISGHTSVYWYQQALGLGLQFLLWYDEGEERNRGNFPPRFSGRQFPNYSSELNVNALELEDSALYLCASSSSSGRTGELFFGEGSRLTVL.

The chain has TRBV6-2 or TRBV6-3 and TRBJ2-3; TRBD2 aligns across 9 bases. This CDR3 has 15 residues. CDR1 MNHEY and CDR2 SVGEGT come from the germline V gene. Losses at the gene ends were 5 bases for V and 1 base for J; bases not matched to a gene: 4. The CDR3 bases are TGTGCCAGCAGTCCGGGACTAGCCCGCACAGATACGCAGTATTTT. The encoded protein is CASSPGLARTDTQYF.

With regard to this clone: The junction departs from germline at one end; a sequencing error may be responsible. The gene calls are TRBV20-1 and TRBJ1-4, with D perhaps matching TRBD1 (6 bases). Germline V lookup: CDR1 DFQATT, CDR2 SNEGSKA (reference sequence). This CDR3 has 15 amino acids. The CDR3: CSASDSGTTDEKLFF. The CDR3 DNA follows: TGCAGTGCTAGTGATTCTGGGACAACTGATGAAAAACTGTTTTTT.

This rearrangement joins TRBV27 to TRBJ2-7, with D uncertain. Germline CDR1 MNHEY, CDR2 SMNVEV (reference sequence). V lost 5 bases to trimming and J lost 4 bases, with 12 bases between them. CDR3 size: 13 residues. In DNA, the CDR3 is TGTGCCAGCAGTCTCTCCCCAGGATACGAGCAGTACTTC. It translates to CASSLSPGYEQYF.

The CDR3: CASSLAHGKDTGELFF. The CDR3 nucleotides are TGTGCCAGCAGCTTAGCACACGGGAAGGACACCGGGGAGCTGTTTTTT. The chain has TRBV7-9 and TRBJ2-2; the D gene is possibly TRBD2 (5 bases). Germline CDR1 SEHNR, CDR2 FQNEAQ (reference sequence). This CDR3 contains 16 residues. V was clipped by 0 bases and J by 3 bases, with 11 bases between them.

The chain joins TRBV19 to TRBJ1-2; no firm D call. The germline gives CDR1 LNHDA, CDR2 SQIVND (reference sequence). This CDR3 region has 14 residues. V was shortened by 5 bases and J by 4 bases, with 14 bases between the two germline ends. CDR3: CASSVNSGFYGYTF. DNA for the CDR3: TGTGCCAGTAGTGTCAACTCGGGATTCTATGGCTACACCTTC.

V is TRBV4-3 and J is TRBJ1-4, with a possible D match to TRBD1 (5 bases). The CDR3 is 14 amino acids. Trimming removed 3 bases from V and 3 bases from J, with 8 bases in between. CDR1 and CDR2 from the germline V gene are LGHNA and YSLEER. The CDR3 protein is CASSQGRANEKLFF. DNA of the CDR3: TGCGCCAGCAGCCAGGGCAGGGCTAATGAAAAACTGTTTTTT.

The chain is built from TRBV19 and TRBJ2-2; TRBD1 matches at 9 bases. The junction had 7 bases not matched to a gene; V was cut back by 8 bases and J by 0 bases. The CDR3 covers 16 residues. Looked up from germline, CDR1 is LNHDA and CDR2 is SQIVND (reference sequence). The CDR3 region is CASQGRQGANTGELFF. Written as DNA, the CDR3 is TGTGCCAGTCAAGGGAGACAGGGGGCGAACACCGGGGAGCTGTTTTTT.

As concerns this clone: Other nucleotide sequences in the sample specify the same CDR3. The genes are TRBV5-1 and TRBJ2-1; 11 bases map to TRBD2. Germline values: CDR1 SGHRS, CDR2 YFSETQ. The V segment lost 4 bases and the J segment 0 bases; nucleotides outside the gene matches: 3. The CDR3 length is 16 residues. This CDR3 is CASSLTSGSSYNEQFF. The CDR3 coding sequence is TGCGCCAGCAGCCTAACTAGCGGGAGCTCCTACAATGAGCAGTTCTTC.

Only one count was recorded for this clone. The J gene is TRBJ1-1, the V gene TRBV18; TRBD1 might be the D (5 bases). V gave up 1 base and J gave up 0 bases, with 12 bases separating them. Germline assignment: CDR1 KGHSH and CDR2 LQKENI. The CDR3 sequence is 16 residues long. The CDR3 protein is CASSPQGRSMNTEAFF. The CDR3 nucleotides read TGTGCCAGCTCACCACAGGGGCGTTCGATGAACACTGAAGCTTTCTTT.

The chain is built from TRBV2 and TRBJ1-6; D is possibly TRBD1 (6 bases). The germline V gene has CDR1 SNHLY and CDR2 FYNNEI. Trimming removed 6 bases from V and 7 bases from J, with 13 bases in between. CDR3 length: 14 amino acids. The DNA of the CDR3 is TGTGCCAGCAGGCCCGACAGGTTGAATTCACCCCTCCACTTT. As protein: CASRPDRLNSPLHF.

The rearrangement uses TRBV6-5 and TRBJ2-7; maybe TRBD1 (5 bases). The CDR3 totals 14 residues. CDR1 is MNHEY, CDR2 SVGAGI, per germline. V lost 2 bases to trimming and J lost 6 bases, with 14 bases between them. Written as DNA, the CDR3 is TGTGCCAGCAGTTACAGCAGGGTCCCGGGCGAGCAGTACTTC. It is translated as CASSYSRVPGEQYF.

The gene calls are TRBV7-8 and TRBJ2-2, with D perhaps matching TRBD1 (7 bases). The V and J ends lost 1 base and 1 base respectively, with 13 bases between them. The CDR3 is 17 residues long. From germline, CDR1 is SGHVS and CDR2 FQNEAQ. CDR3 sequence: CASSLGVQGGNTGELFF. In nucleotides, the CDR3 is TGTGCCAGCAGCTTAGGCGTTCAGGGGGGGAACACCGGGGAGCTGTTTTTT. The full variable domain, its missing parts supplied by reference TRBV7-8 and TRBJ2-2, is GAGVSQSPRYKVAKRGQDVALRCDPISGHVSLFWYQQALGQGPEFLTYFQNEAQLDKSGLPSDRFFAERPEGSVSTLKIQRTQQEDSAVYLCASSLGVQGGNTGELFFGEGSRLTVL.

V gene TRBV27 combines with J gene TRBJ2-7, with a possible D match to TRBD2 (6 bases). CDR3 length equals 14 residues. The germline gives CDR1 MNHEY, CDR2 SMNVEV (reference sequence). Between the trimmed V and J ends, which lost 0 bases and 6 bases, there was a span of 12 bases. The CDR3 DNA follows: TGTGCCAGCAGTTTATCCCGACGGGGGAGCGAGCAGTACTTC. It encodes CASSLSRRGSEQYF.

This clone has a single count. This CDR3 is CAHIPGGGSTDTQYF. As DNA, the CDR3 is TGCGCCCACATACCGGGTGGGGGGAGCACAGATACGCAGTATTTT. The genes are TRBV5-1 and TRBJ2-3; the D gene is possibly TRBD2 (6 bases). This CDR3 is built from 15 residues. With 10 bases removed from V and 0 bases from J, the gap between germline ends came to 18 bases. In germline, CDR1 is SGHRS, CDR2 YFSETQ.

This clone was picked up a small number of times. The chain uses TRBV18 and TRBJ2-5; D not certain. The CDR3 runs 11 residues. V was shortened by 6 bases and J by 5 bases, with 7 bases between the two germline ends. Germline assignment: CDR1 KGHSH and CDR2 LQKENI. The CDR3: CASSLFETQYF. CDR3 DNA sequence: TGTGCCAGCTCTCTTTTTGAGACCCAGTACTTC.

The chain uses TRBV18 and TRBJ1-3, with D perhaps TRBD1 (6 bases). The CDR3 consists of 17 residues. The V gene lost 1 base and the J gene lost 0 bases, with 13 bases spanning the gap. Germline V CDR1 and CDR2: KGHSH, LQKENI. CDR3 DNA sequence: TGTGCCAGCTCACCACAAGCTGGGACACTCTCTGGAAACACCATATATTTT. Its protein is CASSPQAGTLSGNTIYF.

This clone was recorded only once. The chain is built from TRBV30 and TRBJ2-7; 11 nucleotides align to TRBD1. V shed 7 bases and J 1 base; nucleotides not matched to a gene: 6. The CDR3 totals 14 residues. The V gene's germline CDR1 is GTSNPN and CDR2 SVGIG (reference sequence). The CDR3 DNA is TGTGCCTCGGCAGGGACAGGGGGATCCTACGAGCAGTACTTC. Translating it yields CASAGTGGSYEQYF.

The rearrangement uses TRBV15 and TRBJ1-2; TRBD1 might be the D (5 bases). This CDR3 comprises 13 residues. CDR1 and CDR2 from the germline V gene are LNHNV and YYDKDF (reference sequence). Deletions cut 5 bases from V and 5 bases from J, with 12 bases between. The CDR3: CATSPIQGYGYTF. The CDR3 DNA reads TGTGCCACCAGCCCGATCCAGGGTTATGGCTACACCTTC.

The V gene is TRBV6-5, the J gene TRBJ2-5; the match to TRBD1 covers 8 bases. Germline V CDR1 and CDR2: MNHEY, SVGAGI. This CDR3 is 13 amino acids long. V gave up 6 bases and J gave up 1 base; unmatched junction bases: 1. CDR3 in amino acids: CASRGQVQETQYF. The CDR3 DNA follows: TGTGCCAGCAGGGGACAGGTCCAAGAGACCCAGTACTTC.

The J gene is TRBJ1-1, the V gene TRBV19; 8 nucleotides agree with TRBD1. The germline V gene encodes CDR1 LNHDA and CDR2 SQIVND (reference sequence). J was trimmed by 2 bases and V by 5 bases; bases with no gene match: 4. CDR3 size: 14 residues. The CDR3, as DNA: TGTGCCAGTAGTGCAGGGGGCAGAAACACTGAAGCTTTCTTT. Translation: CASSAGGRNTEAFF. Combining the CDR3 with reference TRBV19 and TRBJ1-1 gives the whole variable domain DGGITQSPKYLFRKEGQNVTLSCEQNLNHDAMYWYRQDPGQGLRLIYYSQIVNDFQKGDIAEGYSVSREKKESFPLTVTSAQKNPTAFYLCASSAGGRNTEAFFGQGTRLTVV.

V gene TRBV7-3 combines with J gene TRBJ2-7; 12 nucleotides agree with TRBD1. Trimming at V came to 4 bases and at J to 5 bases, leaving 9 bases not matched to a gene. Germline assignment: CDR1 SGHTA and CDR2 FQGTGA. The CDR3 is 16 residues long. The CDR3, as DNA: TGTGCCAGCAGCTCCAAACCGGGACAGGGGGCAAACGAGCAGTACTTC. Protein product: CASSSKPGQGANEQYF.

The chain carries TRBV28 and TRBJ1-1; 8 bases fit TRBD1. Per germline, CDR1 MDHEN and CDR2 SYDVKM. The CDR3 spans 14 residues. V was clipped by 5 bases and J by 1 base; unmatched bases: 3. The CDR3 DNA sequence: TGTGCCAGCAGTGGGGACAGGAGGAACACTGAAGCTTTCTTT. Its translation: CASSGDRRNTEAFF.

The CDR3 region has the DNA TGCGCCAGCAGCCAAGAAGGGGTTAGAGCCAAAAACATTCAGTACTTC. Translation: CASSQEGVRAKNIQYF. This chain links TRBV4-1 with TRBJ2-4; D perhaps matches TRBD1 (5 bases). The CDR3 sequence is 16 residues long. Germline CDR1 MGHRA, CDR2 YSYEKL. With 0 bases removed from V and 0 bases from J, the gap between germline ends came to 9 bases.

This chain uses TRBV29-1 with TRBJ1-5; the D gene is possibly TRBD1 (6 bases). V lost 4 bases to trimming and J lost 2 bases, with 12 bases between them. Germline assignment: CDR1 SQVTM and CDR2 ANQGSEA. The CDR3 loop spans 14 amino acids. CDR3 in amino acids: CSVGTGSGNQPQHF. CDR3 in DNA: TGCAGCGTTGGAACAGGGTCGGGCAATCAGCCCCAGCATTTT.

V and J are TRBV5-4 and TRBJ2-3; TRBD2 aligns across 12 bases. CDR3 length: 18 residues. Trimming removed 3 bases from V and 2 bases from J; junction bases left unmatched: 10. Germline lookup yields CDR1 SGHNT and CDR2 YYREEE (reference sequence). CDR3 sequence reads: CASSSSGLAGSITDTQYF. In DNA form, the CDR3 reads TGTGCCAGCAGCTCGTCCGGACTAGCGGGATCAATCACAGATACGCAGTATTTT.

The chain links TRBV12-5 to TRBJ1-4; no clear D. V lost 0 bases and J lost 7, with 12 bases in between. The CDR3 runs 15 residues. Germline V gene sequence: CDR1 LGHNT, CDR2 FRNRAP. CDR3 nucleotides: TGTGCTAGTGGTTTGGTTAGGCGCGACTGTGAAAAACTGTTTTTT. Its protein is CASGLVRRDCEKLFF.

V and J are TRBV4-3 and TRBJ2-7, with D perhaps TRBD2 (5 bases). This CDR3 has 16 residues. Germline loops: CDR1 LGHNA, CDR2 YSLEER. V dropped 0 bases and J dropped 0 bases, with 12 bases sitting between them. The CDR3 DNA sequence: TGCGCCAGCAGCCAAGATATCGGACTCGACTCCTACGAGCAGTACTTC. It translates to CASSQDIGLDSYEQYF.